This T cell receptor (beta chain) was captured by sequencing in a study of shared clonotypes between healthy human individuals. In the study overall: Per-donor plates numbered three CD4 naive, three CD4 memory, two CD8 naive and one CD8 memory.

Trimming pared 10 bases from V and 0 bases from J, leaving 12 bases between. CDR1 and CDR2 (germline): WNHNN, SYGVQD (reference sequence). This CDR3 is built from 13 residues. Authors' methods: There were no quality scores in the junction-only immunoSEQ sequences, so filtering differed. Clones were read by immunoSEQ multiplex PCR, and TCRdb kept only the in-frame ones, dropping some. V, J and clone size were drawn from that table, and D and trimming were deduced from the DNA. Here the sample spans about a million clones, roughly 80% being singletons. As concerns this clone: Its target is not known.

The study, taken as a whole, reports: Sequencing depth was expected to affect clonotype sharing among donors.

V usage is TRBV10-1 and J usage is TRBJ1-1; D is undetermined. Sequencing was carried out using memory CD4+ T cells sorted from blood. Subset indicated: CD45RA-negative fraction. This clonotype originated in a man younger than 35 in good health. The CDR3 spells CATSPEVNTEAFF. The CDR3 nucleotides read TGCGCCACCTCCCCGGAGGTGAACACTGAAGCTTTCTTT.